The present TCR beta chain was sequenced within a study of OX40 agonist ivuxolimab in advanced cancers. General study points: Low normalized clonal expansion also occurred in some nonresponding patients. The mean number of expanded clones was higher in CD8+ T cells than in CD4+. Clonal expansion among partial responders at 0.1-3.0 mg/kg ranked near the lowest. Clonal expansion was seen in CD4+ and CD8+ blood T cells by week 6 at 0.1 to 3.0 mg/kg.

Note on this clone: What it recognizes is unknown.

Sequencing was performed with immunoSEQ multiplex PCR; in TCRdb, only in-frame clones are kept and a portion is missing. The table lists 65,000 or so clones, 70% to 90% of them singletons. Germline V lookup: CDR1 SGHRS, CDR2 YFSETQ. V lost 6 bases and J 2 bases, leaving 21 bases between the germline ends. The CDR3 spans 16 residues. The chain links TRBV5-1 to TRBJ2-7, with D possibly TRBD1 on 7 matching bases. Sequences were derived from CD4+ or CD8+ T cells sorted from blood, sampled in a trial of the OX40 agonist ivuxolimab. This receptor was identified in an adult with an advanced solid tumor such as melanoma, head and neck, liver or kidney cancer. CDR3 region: CASTRAGQNPPYEQYF. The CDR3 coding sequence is TGCGCCAGCACCCGTGCGGGACAGAATCCCCCCTACGAGCAGTACTTC.